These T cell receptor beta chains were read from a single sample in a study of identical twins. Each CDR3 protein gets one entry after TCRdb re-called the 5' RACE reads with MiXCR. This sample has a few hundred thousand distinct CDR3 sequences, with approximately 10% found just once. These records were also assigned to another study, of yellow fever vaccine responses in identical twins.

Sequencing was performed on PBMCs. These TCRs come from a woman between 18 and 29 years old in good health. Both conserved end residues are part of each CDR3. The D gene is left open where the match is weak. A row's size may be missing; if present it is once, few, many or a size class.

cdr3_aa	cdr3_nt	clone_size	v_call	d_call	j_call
CASSSTTGAGTEAFF	TGTGCCAGCAGTTCTACGACAGGGGCCGGAACTGAAGCTTTCTTT	few	TRBV12-3/TRBV12-4	TRBD1	TRBJ1-1
CASSYHDFDREDTQYF	TGTGCCAGCAGTTACCACGATTTTGACAGGGAAGATACGCAGTATTTT	many	TRBV6-5	TRBD1	TRBJ2-3
CASSLDVEAFF	TGTGCCAGCAGCTTGGACGTAGAAGCTTTCTTT	many	TRBV7-8	.	TRBJ1-1
CASSSPGLAGGPVGTDTQYF	TGTGCCAGCAGTTCCCCGGGACTAGCGGGGGGGCCAGTTGGGACAGATACGCAGTATTTT	few	TRBV6-2/TRBV6-3	TRBD2	TRBJ2-3
CASNSKGWINQPQHF	TGTGCCAGCAATAGTAAGGGATGGATCAATCAGCCCCAGCATTTT	few	TRBV28	.	TRBJ1-5
CSATGTGGNIQYF	TGCAGCGCAACCGGGACAGGGGGAAACATTCAGTACTTC	.	TRBV29-1	TRBD1	TRBJ2-4
CASNRDSATGELFF	TGTGCCAGCAACCGGGACAGTGCGACCGGGGAGCTGTTTTTT	few	TRBV28	TRBD1	TRBJ2-2
CASSIGFPYEQYF	TGTGCCAGTAGTATAGGTTTCCCCTACGAGCAGTACTTC	.	TRBV19	.	TRBJ2-7
CASSHLPSASDGGELFF	TGTGCCAGCAGCCATCTCCCCTCGGCTAGCGATGGCGGGGAGCTGTTTTTT	many	TRBV6-2/TRBV6-3	.	TRBJ2-2
CASSLDIDGRQNTEAFF	TGTGCCAGCAGTTTAGATATAGACGGTCGGCAGAACACTGAAGCTTTCTTT	many	TRBV28	.	TRBJ1-1
CASSQDPGTAWELAGGHGDEQFF	TGTGCCAGCAGCCAAGATCCTGGGACAGCTTGGGAGCTAGCGGGGGGGCACGGCGATGAGCAGTTCTTC	few	TRBV14	TRBD2	TRBJ2-1
CATSDLTGQGLPNEQFF	TGTGCCACCAGTGATTTGACGGGACAGGGTCTCCCCAATGAGCAGTTCTTC	many	TRBV24-1	TRBD1	TRBJ2-1
CSARDSGLRNEQFF	TGCAGTGCTAGAGATAGCGGCCTCCGAAATGAGCAGTTCTTC	few	TRBV20-1	.	TRBJ2-1
CASRSDSTNEKLFF	TGTGCCAGCAGGTCGGACAGCACAAATGAAAAACTGTTTTTT	.	TRBV12-3/TRBV12-4	.	TRBJ1-4
CASSHYRDRGDNEQYF	TGTGCCAGCAGCCACTACCGGGACAGGGGAGACAACGAGCAGTACTTC	few	TRBV7-9	TRBD1	TRBJ2-7
CATSDPDGSSYNEQFF	TGTGCCACCAGTGATCCCGACGGGAGCTCCTACAATGAGCAGTTCTTC	.	TRBV24-1	.	TRBJ2-1
CATSDLGQNIQYF	TGTGCCACCAGTGATTTGGGGCAGAACATTCAGTACTTC	few	TRBV24-1	.	TRBJ2-4
CASSGRIYEQYF	TGTGCCAGCAGCGGGCGGATCTACGAGCAGTACTTC	.	TRBV28	.	TRBJ2-7
CAISESGQPYEQYF	TGTGCCATCAGTGAGTCGGGACAGCCCTACGAGCAGTACTTC	many	TRBV10-3	TRBD1	TRBJ2-7
CASRWDSRPENEQFF	TGTGCCAGCAGATGGGACAGCCGGCCGGAAAATGAGCAGTTCTTC	many	TRBV7-8	TRBD1	TRBJ2-1
CASSLIGDYNEQFF	TGTGCCAGCAGCTTAATTGGGGACTACAATGAGCAGTTCTTC	many	TRBV7-9	.	TRBJ2-1
CASSQPPQGIGGYTF	TGTGCCAGCAGCCAACCACCACAGGGGATCGGCGGCTACACCTTC	many	TRBV12-3/TRBV12-4	TRBD1	TRBJ1-2
CASSQERGTQGQETQYF	TGTGCCAGCAGCCAAGAAAGGGGCACACAGGGACAAGAGACCCAGTACTTC	few	TRBV3-1	.	TRBJ2-5
CSALAGLTEAFF	TGCAGTGCTCTGGCAGGGCTAACTGAAGCTTTCTTT	.	TRBV20-1	.	TRBJ1-1
CASSLESVTTDTQYF	TGCGCCAGCAGCTTGGAGTCGGTCACCACAGATACGCAGTATTTT	many	TRBV5-1	.	TRBJ2-3
CATSRDLTPTSTDTQYF	TGTGCCACCAGCAGAGATTTGACTCCTACTAGCACAGATACGCAGTATTTT	few	TRBV15	.	TRBJ2-3
CASSLGTGVAPLHF	TGCGCCAGCAGCTTGGGGACAGGGGTAGCACCCCTCCACTTT	many	TRBV5-1	TRBD1	TRBJ1-6
CASTTSGTQTGELFF	TGTGCCAGCACCACATCCGGGACACAAACCGGGGAGCTGTTTTTT	.	TRBV21-1	.	TRBJ2-2
CASSLGLDQPQHF	TGCGCCAGCAGCCTCGGACTTGATCAGCCCCAGCATTTT	once	TRBV5-1	.	TRBJ1-5